This T cell receptor beta chain was profiled in a study of long-term antiretroviral therapy in people with HIV. About this clone: The antigen remains undetermined.

In germline, CDR1 is SGHRS, CDR2 YFSETQ. This CDR3 comprises 14 residues. Trimming at V came to 5 bases and at J to 6 bases, leaving 6 bases not matched to a gene. An immunoSEQ assay, version v3.0, was performed at survey level. Generated by immunoSEQ multiplex PCR, the TCRdb table keeps only in-frame clones and is missing some. This sample yields roughly 20,000 clones, of which about 81% are seen a single time; 7.2% belongs to the top ten. Whole-study findings and limits: Information on adherence, resistance and therapy changes was unavailable. The range of CDR3 lengths in HIV repertoires proved narrower than that found in controls. Repertoire composition at all time points was dominated by clones that had expanded before ART. The study found that diversity rose after ART but stayed below transplant donor controls.

This chain links TRBV5-1 with TRBJ2-2; 8 nucleotides match TRBD2. The clonotype originates from a man in his thirties or forties with HIV. The sample consisted of unsorted PBMCs, taken 1.5 years after starting antiretroviral therapy. The CDR3 nucleotides read TGCGCCAGCAGAATCACTAGCGGCCCCGGGGAGCTGTTTTTT. It encodes CASRITSGPGELFF.